These T cell receptor beta chains were read from a single sample in a study of shared clonotypes between healthy human individuals. The assay was immunoSEQ multiplex PCR, and TCRdb's table has in-frame clones only and misses some. This sample has roughly 1,800,000 clones; about 95% occur once, and the top ten carry approximately 1%. The specimen sequenced was naive CD8+ T cells sorted from blood. The source is a man between 18 and 35 years old in good health. The conserved cysteine and the conserved F or W are not part of the CDR3 here.

V gene: TRBV10-3; J gene: TRBJ1-2; CDR3 protein: AIGQGSYT
V gene: TRBV4-1; J gene: TRBJ2-7; CDR3 protein: ASTPTGTGTYEQY
V gene: TRBV4-1; J gene: TRBJ2-7; CDR3 protein: ASSLRDSGYEQY
V gene: TRBV6-5; J gene: TRBJ1-3; CDR3 protein: ASSLDSDEGNTIY
V gene: TRBV6-1; J gene: TRBJ1-4; CDR3 protein: ASSEISSTNEKLF
V gene: TRBV27; J gene: TRBJ2-1; CDR3 protein: ASRPIGADNEQF
V gene: TRBV5-1; J gene: TRBJ1-4; CDR3 protein: ASSPGDPNEKLF
V gene: TRBV4-1; J gene: TRBJ2-3; CDR3 protein: ASSLREGVTDTQY
V gene: TRBV27; J gene: TRBJ2-5; CDR3 protein: ASSLVGGVETQY
V gene: TRBV4-1; J gene: TRBJ2-7; CDR3 protein: ASSQDQGLAGRQY
V gene: TRBV5-6; J gene: TRBJ1-5; CDR3 protein: ASSLFTGAGNQPQH
V gene: TRBV15; J gene: TRBJ1-2; CDR3 protein: ATSRDLGTDYGYT
V gene: TRBV28; J gene: -; CDR3 protein: ASSPRGNLPYEQY
V gene: TRBV5-4; J gene: TRBJ1-1; CDR3 protein: ASSRFGQGGIMNTEAF
V gene: TRBV4-3; J gene: TRBJ2-7; CDR3 protein: ASSQDRDPRREQY
V gene: TRBV6-1; J gene: TRBJ2-7; CDR3 protein: ASSRDGYYEQY
V gene: TRBV30; J gene: TRBJ2-7; CDR3 protein: AWVGTGNNEQY
V gene: TRBV5-1; J gene: TRBJ2-7; CDR3 protein: ASSLEAKSSYEQY
V gene: TRBV12-5; J gene: TRBJ2-1; CDR3 protein: ASGLAGQGEIEQF
V gene: TRBV5-8; J gene: TRBJ1-2; CDR3 protein: ASSLASRVQGEGYT
V gene: TRBV4-1; J gene: TRBJ1-4; CDR3 protein: ASSQPGNANEKLF
V gene: TRBV2; J gene: TRBJ2-1; CDR3 protein: ASSFNRGAYSYNEQF
V gene: TRBV13; J gene: TRBJ1-2; CDR3 protein: ASSLSGQGRDGYT
V gene: TRBV6-5; J gene: TRBJ2-1; CDR3 protein: ASSFTGLSYNEQF
V gene: TRBV6-5; J gene: TRBJ2-5; CDR3 protein: ASSYGFKETQY
V gene: TRBV30; J gene: TRBJ2-7; CDR3 protein: AWSVRTTYEQY
V gene: TRBV10-2; J gene: TRBJ2-3; CDR3 protein: ASSGTGGSADTQY
V gene: TRBV4-3; J gene: TRBJ2-1; CDR3 protein: ASSQDLSSYNEQF
V gene: TRBV28; J gene: TRBJ1-3; CDR3 protein: ASRPTGSGNTIY
V gene: TRBV7-6; J gene: TRBJ1-1; CDR3 protein: ASSLAGGAGTEAF
V gene: TRBV27; J gene: TRBJ2-3; CDR3 protein: ASRPGTRRADTQY
V gene: TRBV27; J gene: TRBJ2-7; CDR3 protein: ASSSMTSGGIYEQY
V gene: TRBV5-5; J gene: TRBJ1-4; CDR3 protein: ASGSDGAAKNCF
V gene: TRBV16; J gene: TRBJ2-1; CDR3 protein: ASSRTGEQF
V gene: TRBV28; J gene: TRBJ2-6; CDR3 protein: ASSFTGAGANVLT
V gene: TRBV6-5; J gene: TRBJ1-5; CDR3 protein: ASSYRTDLHYQPQH
V gene: TRBV6-5; J gene: TRBJ1-1; CDR3 protein: ASSHGRNTEAF
V gene: TRBV7-9; J gene: TRBJ1-2; CDR3 protein: ASSLNAGQSPNYGYT
V gene: TRBV2; J gene: TRBJ1-2; CDR3 protein: ASSVLPGAVYGYT
V gene: TRBV25-1; J gene: TRBJ2-5; CDR3 protein: ASSGWPGDQY
V gene: TRBV19; J gene: TRBJ2-1; CDR3 protein: ASSSAGGGSYNEQF
V gene: TRBV19; J gene: TRBJ1-1; CDR3 protein: ASSIQGFTDTEAF
V gene: TRBV10-3; J gene: TRBJ1-2; CDR3 protein: AISYDRVDGYT
V gene: TRBV29-1; J gene: TRBJ2-7; CDR3 protein: SVYGQGSGEQY
V gene: TRBV28; J gene: TRBJ2-1; CDR3 protein: ASSPVGGASYNEQF
V gene: TRBV6-1; J gene: TRBJ2-2; CDR3 protein: ASSDSFNTGELF
V gene: TRBV5-6; J gene: TRBJ1-2; CDR3 protein: ASSLPTGVRGYT
V gene: TRBV27; J gene: TRBJ1-5; CDR3 protein: ASSLFGDGPSSNQPQH
V gene: TRBV7-9; J gene: TRBJ2-7; CDR3 protein: ASSSGTGSYEQY
V gene: TRBV28; J gene: TRBJ2-7; CDR3 protein: ASSFELRVEGEQY
V gene: TRBV28; J gene: TRBJ1-2; CDR3 protein: ASSLPPDSYGYT
V gene: TRBV7-2; J gene: TRBJ1-1; CDR3 protein: ASSLETNTEAF
V gene: TRBV27; J gene: TRBJ2-7; CDR3 protein: ASSYGTDYEQY